This T cell receptor beta chain was captured in a study of blood T cells in healthy people across ages. Points from the study as a whole: Estimated diversity, derived from one million T cells, was regarded as an underestimate. Versus aged donors, long-lived donors had higher diversity and more naive CD4+ cells.

On this clonotype itself: Its antigen is unknown.

Using a J-beta primer mix together with a sample-barcoded 5' primer, a second PCR was run for roughly 7 to 11 cycles. TCRdb reprocessed the 5' RACE reads via MiXCR and lists one record per CDR3 protein. The table records about 640,000 distinct CDR3 sequences, under 70% of them present only once. J was trimmed by 4 bases and V by 4 bases; bases with no gene match: 3. Germline loops: CDR1 KGHDR, CDR2 SFDVKD. CDR3 length equals 14 residues. Russia was home to the donors, healthy Caucasian individuals aged 6 to 90. Approximately 9.4 milliliters was the volume of peripheral blood drawn from each donor. The TCR was taken from a man aged 60-69 years in good health. Specimen: blood. The chain is built from TRBV24-1 and TRBJ1-2; 9 bases are a match to TRBD1. The CDR3 DNA sequence: TGTGCCACCAGTGAGCCGGGACAGGGCTATGGCTACACCTTC. Translated, it gives CATSEPGQGYGYTF.